A selection of T cell receptor beta chains follows, all from one sample in a study of metastatic and nonmetastatic thyroid tumors. Via MiXCR, TCRdb re-called the PCR reads. The sample consists of about 17,000 clones, about 30% of them appearing once. The specimen was tumor tissue. These receptors were collected from a female donor with papillary thyroid cancer or a benign thyroid nodule (not recorded which). Some clones in this sample may be carry-over from other donors' samples. The CDR3 runs from the conserved cysteine through the conserved F or W. Fields, in order: J gene, D gene, V gene, clone size, CDR3 protein, CDR3 DNA. D genes are given only for firm matches. Only some rows state a clone size, as once, few, many or a class for expanded clones.

J gene: TRBJ2-1; D gene: TRBD2; V gene: TRBV19; clone size: few; CDR3 protein: CASSMGAPWGGEQFF; CDR3 DNA: TGTGCCAGTAGTATGGGCGCCCCGTGGGGGGGGGAGCAGTTCTTC
J gene: TRBJ2-7; D gene: -; V gene: TRBV6-1; clone size: few; CDR3 protein: CASTGGGGEQYF; CDR3 DNA: TGTGCCAGCACCGGAGGTGGGGGCGAGCAGTACTTC
J gene: TRBJ2-1; D gene: -; V gene: TRBV28; clone size: many; CDR3 protein: CASKSAGYSYNEQFF; CDR3 DNA: TGTGCCAGCAAGTCGGCAGGGTACTCCTACAATGAGCAGTTCTTC
J gene: TRBJ1-6; D gene: -; V gene: TRBV28; clone size: -; CDR3 protein: CASSARQVSPLHF; CDR3 DNA: TGTGCCAGCAGTGCCCGACAGGTCTCTCCCCTCCACTTT
J gene: TRBJ2-5; D gene: TRBD1; V gene: TRBV6-2/TRBV6-3; clone size: -; CDR3 protein: CASSYSGTGGETQYF; CDR3 DNA: TGTGCCAGCAGTTACTCCGGGACAGGGGGAGAGACCCAGTACTTC
J gene: TRBJ2-3; D gene: TRBD1; V gene: TRBV5-1; clone size: -; CDR3 protein: CASSRGTGMRTGTDTQYF; CDR3 DNA: TGCGCCAGCAGTCGCGGGACAGGGATGCGCACTGGCACAGATACGCAGTATTTT
J gene: TRBJ1-4; D gene: -; V gene: TRBV10-2; clone size: -; CDR3 protein: CASSDLPIDLRGEKLFF; CDR3 DNA: TGCGCCAGCAGTGACCTACCGATTGACCTTAGGGGTGAAAAACTGTTTTTT
J gene: TRBJ2-5; D gene: TRBD2; V gene: TRBV11-2; clone size: -; CDR3 protein: CASSGTSGEQETQYF; CDR3 DNA: TGTGCCAGCAGCGGGACTAGCGGGGAGCAAGAGACCCAGTACTTC
J gene: TRBJ1-1; D gene: -; V gene: TRBV7-2; clone size: few; CDR3 protein: CASSPLLGEAFF; CDR3 DNA: TGTGCCAGCAGCCCCTTATTGGGTGAAGCTTTCTTT
J gene: TRBJ2-7; D gene: TRBD1; V gene: TRBV6-5; clone size: few; CDR3 protein: CASSYNRGHEQYF; CDR3 DNA: TGTGCCAGCAGTTACAACAGGGGCCACGAGCAGTACTTC
J gene: TRBJ1-5; D gene: -; V gene: TRBV28; clone size: medium-sized; CDR3 protein: CASSFSDGSNQPQHF; CDR3 DNA: TGTGCCAGCAGTTTCTCGGACGGGAGCAATCAGCCCCAGCATTTT
J gene: TRBJ1-2; D gene: TRBD1; V gene: TRBV28; clone size: medium-sized; CDR3 protein: CASSLGKTGLRTF; CDR3 DNA: TGTGCCAGCAGTTTGGGCAAGACAGGGTTACGAACCTTC
J gene: TRBJ1-2; D gene: -; V gene: TRBV7-9; clone size: many; CDR3 protein: CASSLALAFYGYTF; CDR3 DNA: TGTGCCAGCAGCTTAGCGCTGGCCTTCTATGGCTACACCTTC
J gene: TRBJ2-1; D gene: TRBD1; V gene: TRBV24-1; clone size: medium-sized; CDR3 protein: CATSATGTGAYNEQFF; CDR3 DNA: TGTGCCACCAGTGCCACCGGGACAGGGGCGTACAATGAGCAGTTCTTC
J gene: TRBJ2-3; D gene: -; V gene: TRBV6-6; clone size: medium-sized; CDR3 protein: CASSYGGAYTDTQYF; CDR3 DNA: TGTGCCAGCAGTTACGGGGGCGCTTACACAGATACGCAGTATTTT
J gene: TRBJ2-1; D gene: TRBD1; V gene: TRBV28; clone size: -; CDR3 protein: CASSPGQGSNEQFF; CDR3 DNA: TGTGCCAGCAGTCCGGGACAGGGAAGCAATGAGCAGTTCTTC
J gene: TRBJ1-2; D gene: TRBD1; V gene: TRBV11-2; clone size: many; CDR3 protein: CASSPYMPTGEAYGYTF; CDR3 DNA: TGTGCCAGCAGCCCTTATATGCCGACAGGGGAGGCGTATGGCTACACCTTC
J gene: TRBJ1-2; D gene: TRBD1; V gene: TRBV11-3; clone size: once; CDR3 protein: CASQGEGDYGYTF; CDR3 DNA: TGTGCCAGCCAGGGGGAAGGGGACTATGGCTACACCTTC
J gene: TRBJ2-2; D gene: -; V gene: TRBV10-1; clone size: -; CDR3 protein: CASSGLYAAADTNTGELFF; CDR3 DNA: TGCGCCAGCAGTGGCTTATACGCAGCGGCAGATACAAACACCGGGGAGCTGTTTTTT
J gene: TRBJ1-5; D gene: -; V gene: TRBV6-2/TRBV6-3; clone size: many; CDR3 protein: CASSQQGYQPQHF; CDR3 DNA: TGTGCCAGCAGCCAACAGGGTTATCAGCCCCAGCATTTT
J gene: TRBJ2-2; D gene: -; V gene: TRBV9; clone size: -; CDR3 protein: CASSATIAPGELFF; CDR3 DNA: TGTGCCAGCAGCGCAACCATTGCGCCCGGGGAGCTGTTTTTT
J gene: TRBJ2-1; D gene: -; V gene: TRBV9; clone size: many; CDR3 protein: CASSVGGSRRSEQFF; CDR3 DNA: TGTGCCAGCAGCGTAGGGGGGAGTAGGCGCAGTGAGCAGTTCTTC